The 15 T cell receptor beta chains listed next were all sequenced from one sample in a study of vaccination and CD4 T cells after COVID-19. Sequence data for DNA of cultured CD4+ T cells were generated by the Oncomine TCR Beta short-read assay. TCRdb reprocessed the PCR reads via MiXCR and lists one record per CDR3 protein. The table includes approximately 10,000 distinct CDR3 sequences, 45% detected once. Treatment defined: roughly 10-day PBMC culture with coronavirus spike peptide pools or control peptides (ViraFEST assay). No antigen has been identified for these receptors. Sample: cultured CD4+ T cells from blood, taken after SARS-CoV-2 vaccination. The receptors shown here come from a human donor with COVID-19.

This clonotype occurred a few times. The chain carries TRBV7-3 and TRBJ1-2; 7 bases are shared with TRBD1. CDR3 size: 15 residues. From germline, CDR1 is SGHTA and CDR2 FQGTGA. The ends lost 5 bases at V and 3 bases at J; junction bases unmatched: 9. The CDR3 region is CASSQEGQPYYGYTF. DNA for the CDR3: TGTGCCAGCAGCCAGGAGGGACAGCCTTACTATGGCTACACCTTC.

A few counts support this clonotype. The rearrangement uses TRBV6-1 and TRBJ2-2; D perhaps matches TRBD2 (5 bases). Trimming removed 8 bases from V and 0 bases from J, with 13 bases in between. The germline gives CDR1 MNHNS, CDR2 SASEGT. There are 15 residues in the CDR3. The CDR3 bases are TGTGCCAGCGAAACGGGGAGAGCGAACACCGGGGAGCTGTTTTTT. It encodes CASETGRANTGELFF.

This clonotype was picked up a small number of times. The CDR3 spells CATSWEGTDTQYF. The CDR3 DNA is TGTGCCACCAGTTGGGAGGGGACAGATACGCAGTATTTT. The V call is TRBV24-1, the J call TRBJ2-3; 7 bases line up with TRBD2. CDR1 KGHDR and CDR2 SFDVKD come from the germline V gene. Trimming removed 6 bases from V and 3 bases from J; junction bases left unmatched: 2. The CDR3 length is 13 residues.

In its sample, this clonotype was seen a few times. The chain uses TRBV11-1 and TRBJ2-2; D is perhaps TRBD1 or TRBD2 (5 bases each). The CDR3 is 15 amino acids. Trimming cost V 3 bases and J 4 bases, with 12 bases left between them. The germline CDR1 and CDR2 sequences are SGHAT and FQDESV (reference sequence). The CDR3 nucleotides read TGTGCCAGCAGCTTTGGGGGATTGGGCACCGGGGAGCTGTTTTTT. Protein sequence: CASSFGGLGTGELFF.

The chain has TRBV2 and TRBJ1-1; D not certain. This CDR3 spans 11 amino acids. The germline CDR1 and CDR2 sequences are SNHLY and FYNNEI. V shed 4 bases and J shed 5 bases, with 5 bases lying between them. CDR3 bases: TGTGCCAGCAGTGGGGTGACTGAAGCTTTCTTT. Translation gives CASSGVTEAFF.

In this sample, this clonotype turned up a few times. The chain links TRBV15 to TRBJ2-3, with D hard to call. CDR1 and CDR2 from the germline V gene are LNHNV and YYDKDF (reference sequence). V lost 0 bases and J lost 0, with 7 bases in between. The CDR3 has 15 residues. The CDR3 nucleotides read TGTGCCACCAGCAGAGATGCGGTTAGCACAGATACGCAGTATTTT. Protein product: CATSRDAVSTDTQYF.

In its sample, this clonotype was seen a few times. V is TRBV27 and J is TRBJ1-5; 12 bases map to TRBD1. Per germline, CDR1 MNHEY and CDR2 SMNVEV (reference sequence). After removal of 6 bases from V and 1 base from J, the junction contained 13 bases not matched to a gene. The length of the CDR3 is 19 residues. CDR3 in DNA: TGTGCCAGCAGAGCTTATATAGGGACAGGGGGCGGAAGCAATCAGCCCCAGCATTTT. Translating it yields CASRAYIGTGGGSNQPQHF.

This clonotype was counted between two and nine times. The rearrangement links TRBV7-9 to TRBJ1-6; tentatively, D is TRBD1 (5 bases). Trimming removed 3 bases from V and 11 bases from J, with 8 bases in between. This CDR3 has 12 amino acids. Germline assignment: CDR1 SEHNR and CDR2 FQNEAQ (reference sequence). The CDR3 nucleotides read TGTGCCAGCAGCTTGGGGGAGGCACCCCTCCACTTT. Its translation: CASSLGEAPLHF. Based on the CDR3 plus reference TRBV7-9 and TRBJ1-6, the full variable domain is DTGVSQNPRHKITKRGQNVTFRCDPISEHNRLYWYRQTLGQGPEFLTYFQNEAQLEKSRLLSDRFSAERPKGSFSTLEIQRTEQGDSAMYLCASSLGEAPLHFGNGTRLTVT.

This clonotype was detected only a few times. V is TRBV19 and J is TRBJ1-6; D not certain. The V and J ends lost 5 bases and 8 bases respectively, with 7 bases between them. Germline lookup yields CDR1 LNHDA and CDR2 SQIVND (reference sequence). The CDR3 length is 12 residues. CDR3: CASSYRDSPLHF. The DNA of the CDR3 is TGTGCCAGTAGTTACCGAGATTCACCCCTCCACTTT.

This clonotype was counted only a few times. The rearrangement uses TRBV27 and TRBJ1-3; weak D call: TRBD1 (5 bases). CDR1 and CDR2 from the germline V gene are MNHEY and SMNVEV (reference sequence). The CDR3 totals 15 residues. With 6 bases removed from V and 1 base from J, the gap between germline ends came to 13 bases. The CDR3 spells CASSRQGVSGNTIYF. The DNA for the CDR3 is TGTGCCAGCAGCCGTCAGGGCGTTTCTGGAAACACCATATATTTT.

Written as DNA, the CDR3 is TGTGCCTCCCTCAGTGGGGGGGTGAATGAGCAGTTCTTC. Its protein is CASLSGGVNEQFF. This chain uses TRBV5-8 with TRBJ2-1, with 7 bases matching TRBD2. CDR1 is SGHTS and CDR2 is YDEGEE in the germline V gene. The ends lost 10 bases at V and 7 bases at J; junction bases unmatched: 11. CDR3 length equals 13 residues.

The rearrangement links TRBV12-3 or TRBV12-4 to TRBJ1-2; D is uncertain. CDR3 length: 13 residues. Trimming left V 6 bases short and J 8 bases short, with 16 bases between. The CDR3 nucleotides read TGTGCCAGCAGGTCACAACCCGCCGAAGGCTACACCTTC. Its translation: CASRSQPAEGYTF.

V usage is TRBV19 and J usage is TRBJ1-6, with unresolved D. This CDR3 has 14 amino acids. Trimming cost V 3 bases and J 0 bases, with 3 bases left between them. Germline loops: CDR1 LNHDA, CDR2 SQIVND (reference sequence). This chain's CDR3 is CASSMNSYNSPLHF. CDR3 DNA: TGTGCCAGTAGTATGAACTCCTATAATTCACCCCTCCACTTT.

The gene calls are TRBV28 and TRBJ1-2, with 7 nucleotides matching TRBD1. After removal of 5 bases from V and 8 bases from J, the junction contained 8 bases not matched to a gene. The CDR3 runs to 13 residues. CDR1 is MDHEN, CDR2 SYDVKM, per germline. CDR3 loop: CASSPADRRGYTF. CDR3 in DNA: TGTGCCAGCAGTCCAGCGGACAGGCGCGGCTACACCTTC.

The chain joins TRBV11-2 to TRBJ2-7; D gene ambiguous. The CDR3 consists of 14 residues. V lost 4 bases to trimming and J lost 5 bases, with 15 bases between them. Per the germline V gene, CDR1 is SGHAT and CDR2 is FQNNGV. CDR3 DNA: TGTGCCAGCAGCTCGCAAGGACGTGTTAACGAGCAGTACTTC. It is translated as CASSSQGRVNEQYF.